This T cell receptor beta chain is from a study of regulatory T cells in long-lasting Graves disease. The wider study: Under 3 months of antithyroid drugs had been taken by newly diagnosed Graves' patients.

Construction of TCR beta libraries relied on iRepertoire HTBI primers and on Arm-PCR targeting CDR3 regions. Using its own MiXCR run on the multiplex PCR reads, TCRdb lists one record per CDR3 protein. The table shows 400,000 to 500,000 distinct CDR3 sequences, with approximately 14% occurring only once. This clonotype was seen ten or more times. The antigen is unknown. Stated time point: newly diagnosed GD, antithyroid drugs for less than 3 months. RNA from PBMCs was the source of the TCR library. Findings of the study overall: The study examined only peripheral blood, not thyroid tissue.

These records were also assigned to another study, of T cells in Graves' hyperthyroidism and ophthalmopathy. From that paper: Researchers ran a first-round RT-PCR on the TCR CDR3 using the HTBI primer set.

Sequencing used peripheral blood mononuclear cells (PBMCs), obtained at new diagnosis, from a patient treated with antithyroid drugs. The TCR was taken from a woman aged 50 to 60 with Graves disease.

CDR3 nucleotide sequence: TGCGCCAGCACCCGGGACGGTTGGGCAGATACGCAGTATTTT. Translated, it gives CASTRDGWADTQYF. The chain couples TRBV5-1 to TRBJ2-3; either TRBD1 or TRBD2 may supply D (5 bases each). V lost 6 bases, J lost 4 bases, and 15 bases lay in between. CDR3 length: 14 residues. The germline V gene has CDR1 SGHRS and CDR2 YFSETQ.